A single TCR beta chain is shown here with its context. Its antigen is as yet unknown. This sample was taken from a study of T cell responses to AZD1222 COVID-19 vaccine. Study-level results: Spike regions recognized by vaccine-associated CD4 TCRs spanned the protein, led by 160-218 and 743-854. Reportedly, close to half of spike-specific TCRs are directed against unmutated variant regions. Repertoire collection took place solely once the T cell response had peaked. Increased Spike-specific TCR breadth and depth were observed after two AZD1222 doses.

The table came from immunoSEQ multiplex PCR; TCRdb's copy has only in-frame clones and leaves some out. The table includes about 110,000 clones, around 90% detected once. This TCR came from an adult in good health. Here the sequenced sample was peripheral blood, taken on day 0 of AZD1222 vaccination.

The CDR3 nucleotides are TGTGCCAGCAGCGCGTCGGGGGTTGAGCAGTTCTTC. Protein sequence: CASSASGVEQFF. This chain uses TRBV9 with TRBJ2-1; a possible D gene is TRBD2 (6 bases). The CDR3 contains 12 residues. V was trimmed by 3 bases and J by 9 bases, leaving 10 bases between them. Looked up from germline, CDR1 is SGDLS and CDR2 is YYNGEE.